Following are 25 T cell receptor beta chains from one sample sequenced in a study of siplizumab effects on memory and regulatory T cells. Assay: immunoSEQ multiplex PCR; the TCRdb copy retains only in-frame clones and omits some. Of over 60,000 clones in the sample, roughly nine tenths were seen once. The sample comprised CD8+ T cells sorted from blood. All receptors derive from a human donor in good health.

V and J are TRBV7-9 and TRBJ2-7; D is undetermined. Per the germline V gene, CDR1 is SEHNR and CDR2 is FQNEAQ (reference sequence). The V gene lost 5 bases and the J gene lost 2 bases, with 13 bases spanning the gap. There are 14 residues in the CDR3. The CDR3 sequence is CASSPPEPTYEQYF. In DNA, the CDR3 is TGTGCCAGCAGCCCGCCGGAGCCCACCTACGAGCAGTACTTC.

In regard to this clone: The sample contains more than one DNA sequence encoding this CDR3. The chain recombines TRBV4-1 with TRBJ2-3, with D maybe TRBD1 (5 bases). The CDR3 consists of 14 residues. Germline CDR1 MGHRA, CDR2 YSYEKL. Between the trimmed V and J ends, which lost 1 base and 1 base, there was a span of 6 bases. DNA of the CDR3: TGCGCCAGCAGCCAAGCACAGGGCACAGATACGCAGTATTTT. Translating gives CASSQAQGTDTQYF.

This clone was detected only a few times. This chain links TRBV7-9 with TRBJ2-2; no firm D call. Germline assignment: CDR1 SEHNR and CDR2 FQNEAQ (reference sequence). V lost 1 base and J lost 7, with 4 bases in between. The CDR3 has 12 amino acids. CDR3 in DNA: TGTGCCAGCAGCTTAGAAGGCGGGGAGCTGTTTTTT. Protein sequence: CASSLEGGELFF.

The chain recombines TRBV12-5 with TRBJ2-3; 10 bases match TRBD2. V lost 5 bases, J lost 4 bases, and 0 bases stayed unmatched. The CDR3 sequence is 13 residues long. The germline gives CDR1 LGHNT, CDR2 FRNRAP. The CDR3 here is CASGLAGADTQYF. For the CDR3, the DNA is TGTGCTAGTGGTCTAGCGGGGGCAGATACGCAGTATTTT.

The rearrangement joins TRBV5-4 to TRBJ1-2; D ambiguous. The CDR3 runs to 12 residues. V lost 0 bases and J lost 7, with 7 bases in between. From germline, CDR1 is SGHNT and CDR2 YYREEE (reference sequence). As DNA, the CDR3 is TGTGCCAGCAGCTTGGGGCCAGTTGGCTACACCTTC. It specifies CASSLGPVGYTF. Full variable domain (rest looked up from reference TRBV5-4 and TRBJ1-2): ETGVTQSPTHLIKTRGQQVTLRCSSQSGHNTVSWYQQALGQGPQFIFQYYREEENGRGNFPPRFSGLQFPNYSSELNVNALELDDSALYLCASSLGPVGYTFGSGTRLTVV.

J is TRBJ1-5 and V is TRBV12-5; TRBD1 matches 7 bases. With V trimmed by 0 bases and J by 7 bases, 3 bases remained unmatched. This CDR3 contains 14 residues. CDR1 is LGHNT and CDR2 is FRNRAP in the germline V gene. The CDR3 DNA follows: TGTGCTAGTGGTTTGGTAGGGGGCTTGCAGCCCCAGCATTTT. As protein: CASGLVGGLQPQHF.

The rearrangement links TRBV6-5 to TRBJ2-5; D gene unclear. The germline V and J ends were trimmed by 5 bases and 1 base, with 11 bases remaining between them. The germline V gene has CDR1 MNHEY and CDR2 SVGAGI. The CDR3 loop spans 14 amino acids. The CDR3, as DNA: TGTGCCAGCAGTCAATCCCAGACCCAAGAGACCCAGTACTTC. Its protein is CASSQSQTQETQYF.

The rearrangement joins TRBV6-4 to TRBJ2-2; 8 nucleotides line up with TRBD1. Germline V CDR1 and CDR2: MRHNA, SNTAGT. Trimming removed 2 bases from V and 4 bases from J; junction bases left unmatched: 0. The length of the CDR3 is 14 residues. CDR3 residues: CASSDQGATGELFF. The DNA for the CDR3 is TGTGCCAGCAGTGACCAGGGGGCCACCGGGGAGCTGTTTTTT.

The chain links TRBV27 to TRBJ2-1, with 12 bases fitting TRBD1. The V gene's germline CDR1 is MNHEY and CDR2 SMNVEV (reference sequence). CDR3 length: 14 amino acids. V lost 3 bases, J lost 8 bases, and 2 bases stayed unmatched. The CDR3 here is CASSFRDRGHEQFF. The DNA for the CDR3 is TGTGCCAGCAGTTTCCGGGACAGGGGGCATGAGCAGTTCTTC.

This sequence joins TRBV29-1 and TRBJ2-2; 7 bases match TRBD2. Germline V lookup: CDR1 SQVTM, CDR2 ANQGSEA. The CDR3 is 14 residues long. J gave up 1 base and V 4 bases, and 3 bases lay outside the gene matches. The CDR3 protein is CSVAERGNTGELFF. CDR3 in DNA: TGCAGCGTTGCCGAGCGGGGGAACACCGGGGAGCTGTTTTTT.

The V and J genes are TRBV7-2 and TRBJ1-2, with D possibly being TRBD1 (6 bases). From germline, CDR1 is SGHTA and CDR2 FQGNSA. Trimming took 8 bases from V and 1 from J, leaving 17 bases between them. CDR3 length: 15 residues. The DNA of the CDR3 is TGTGCCAGCCCCCCAGGGGCCGTTTTTAACTATGGCTACACCTTC. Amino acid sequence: CASPPGAVFNYGYTF.

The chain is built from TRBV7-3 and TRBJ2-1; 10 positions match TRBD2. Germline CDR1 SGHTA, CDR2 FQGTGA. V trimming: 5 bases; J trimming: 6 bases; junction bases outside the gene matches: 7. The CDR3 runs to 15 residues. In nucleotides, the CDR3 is TGTGCCAGCAGCCAGATTAGCGGGAGGACCAATGAGCAGTTCTTC. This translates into CASSQISGRTNEQFF.

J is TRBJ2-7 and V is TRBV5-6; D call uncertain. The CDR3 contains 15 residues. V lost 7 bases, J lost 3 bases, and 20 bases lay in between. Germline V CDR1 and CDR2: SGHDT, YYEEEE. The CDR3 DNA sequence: TGTGCCAGCTTTAACAAGGGCCTATTGGACTACGAGCAGTACTTC. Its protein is CASFNKGLLDYEQYF.

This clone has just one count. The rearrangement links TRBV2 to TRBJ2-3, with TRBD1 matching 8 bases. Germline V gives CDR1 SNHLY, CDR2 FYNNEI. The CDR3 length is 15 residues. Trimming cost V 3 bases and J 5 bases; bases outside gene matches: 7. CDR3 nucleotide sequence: TGTGCCAGCAGTGAGAGGGACAGGAGGGGAGATACGCAGTATTTT. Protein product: CASSERDRRGDTQYF.

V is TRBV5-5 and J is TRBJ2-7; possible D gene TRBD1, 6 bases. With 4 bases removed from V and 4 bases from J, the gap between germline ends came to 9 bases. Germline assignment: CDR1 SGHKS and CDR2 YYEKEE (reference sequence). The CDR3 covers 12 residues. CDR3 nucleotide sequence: TGTGCCAGCAGCAACAGGGAATACGAGCAGTACTTC. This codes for CASSNREYEQYF.

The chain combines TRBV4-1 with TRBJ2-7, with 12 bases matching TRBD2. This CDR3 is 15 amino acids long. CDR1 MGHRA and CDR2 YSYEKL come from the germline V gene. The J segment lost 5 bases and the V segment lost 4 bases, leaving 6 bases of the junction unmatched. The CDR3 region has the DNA TGCGCCAGCAGCCCGCTACTAGCGGGGGGCCACGAGCAGTACTTC. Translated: CASSPLLAGGHEQYF.

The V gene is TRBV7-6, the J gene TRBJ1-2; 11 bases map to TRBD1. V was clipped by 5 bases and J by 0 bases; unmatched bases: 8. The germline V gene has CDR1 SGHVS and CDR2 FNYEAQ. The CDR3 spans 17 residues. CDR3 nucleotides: TGTGCCAGCAGCCCCGGGACAGGGGGGACGGCTAACTATGGCTACACCTTC. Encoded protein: CASSPGTGGTANYGYTF.

The CDR3 reads CASSMVGGGQPQHF. CDR3 coding DNA: TGTGCCAGTAGTATGGTCGGAGGGGGACAGCCCCAGCATTTT. The V call is TRBV19, the J call TRBJ1-5; TRBD1 is a possible D gene (6 bases). V gave up 3 bases and J gave up 7 bases, with 13 bases separating them. Per germline, CDR1 LNHDA and CDR2 SQIVND (reference sequence). CDR3 length: 14 amino acids. Using reference TRBV19 and TRBJ1-5 for the parts outside the CDR3, the full variable domain is DGGITQSPKYLFRKEGQNVTLSCEQNLNHDAMYWYRQDPGQGLRLIYYSQIVNDFQKGDIAEGYSVSREKKESFPLTVTSAQKNPTAFYLCASSMVGGGQPQHFGDGTRLSIL.

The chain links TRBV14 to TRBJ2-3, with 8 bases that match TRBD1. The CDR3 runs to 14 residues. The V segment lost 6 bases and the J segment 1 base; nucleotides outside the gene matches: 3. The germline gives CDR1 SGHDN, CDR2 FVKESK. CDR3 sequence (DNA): TGTGCCAGCAGGGGGGGACAGGGCACAGATACGCAGTATTTT. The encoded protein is CASRGGQGTDTQYF.

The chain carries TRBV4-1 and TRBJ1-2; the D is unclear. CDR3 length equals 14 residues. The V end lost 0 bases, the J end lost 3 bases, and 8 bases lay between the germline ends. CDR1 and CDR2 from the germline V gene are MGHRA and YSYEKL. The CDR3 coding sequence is TGCGCCAGCAGCCAAGATGGGCAGGACTATGGCTACACCTTC. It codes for CASSQDGQDYGYTF.

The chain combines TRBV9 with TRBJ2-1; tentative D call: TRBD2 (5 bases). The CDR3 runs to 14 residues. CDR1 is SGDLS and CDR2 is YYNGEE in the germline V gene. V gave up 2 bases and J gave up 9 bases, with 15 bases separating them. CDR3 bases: TGTGCCAGCAGCGTGGTGGGAGAAGCCTCTGAGCAGTTCTTC. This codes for CASSVVGEASEQFF.

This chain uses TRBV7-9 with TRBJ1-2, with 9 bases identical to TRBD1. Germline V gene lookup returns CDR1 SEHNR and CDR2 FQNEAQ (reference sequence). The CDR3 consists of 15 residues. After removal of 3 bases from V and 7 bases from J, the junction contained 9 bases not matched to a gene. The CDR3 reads CASSFTGGEMFGYTF. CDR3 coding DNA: TGTGCCAGCAGCTTTACAGGGGGCGAAATGTTTGGCTACACCTTC.

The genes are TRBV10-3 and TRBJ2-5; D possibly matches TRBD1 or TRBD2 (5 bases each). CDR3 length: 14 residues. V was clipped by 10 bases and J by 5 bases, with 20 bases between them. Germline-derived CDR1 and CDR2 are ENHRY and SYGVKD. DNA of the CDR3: TGTGCCACCAGAGGGGTAACTTTTGTGGAGACCCAGTACTTC. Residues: CATRGVTFVETQYF.

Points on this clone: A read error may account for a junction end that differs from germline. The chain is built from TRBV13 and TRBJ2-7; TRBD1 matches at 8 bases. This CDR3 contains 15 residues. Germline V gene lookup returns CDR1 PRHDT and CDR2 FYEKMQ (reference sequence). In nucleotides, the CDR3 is TGTGCCGGCAGCACGGGACAGGAGGTGGGCTACGAGCAGTACTTC. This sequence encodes CAGSTGQEVGYEQYF.

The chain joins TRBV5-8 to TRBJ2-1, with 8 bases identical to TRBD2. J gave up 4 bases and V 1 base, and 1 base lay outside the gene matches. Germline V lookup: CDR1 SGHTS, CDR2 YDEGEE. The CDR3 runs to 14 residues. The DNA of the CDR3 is TGTGCCAGCAGCTTGACTAGCGGTTACAATGAGCAGTTCTTC. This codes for CASSLTSGYNEQFF. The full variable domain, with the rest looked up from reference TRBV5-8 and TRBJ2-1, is EAGVTQSPTHLIKTRGQQATLRCSPISGHTSVYWYQQALGLGLQFLLWYDEGEERNRGNFPPRFSGRQFPNYSSELNVNALELEDSALYLCASSLTSGYNEQFFGPGTRLTVL.